This T cell receptor beta chain was identified during a study of blood T cell repertoires in COVID-19. Study as a whole: Sites across the United States, Italy and Spain contributed samples from acute and convalescent COVID-19. PBMCs, B-cell-depleted T cells, or T cells were the source of the cDNA or gDNA that made up the material.

Germline assignment: CDR1 MDHEN and CDR2 SYDVKM. The CDR3 is made up of 13 amino acids. Trimming left V 6 bases short and J 1 base short, with 7 bases between. Source study methods: Estimation of nucleated cell counts relied on the amplification of reference gene primers. Using immunoSEQ multiplex PCR, the repertoire was profiled, and TCRdb retains in-frame clones only, with some absent. V and J calls and clone size are given by that table; D and trimming were obtained from the DNA. The data show around 130,000 clones, roughly 90% seen once. The V gene is TRBV28, the J gene TRBJ2-1; no clear D. The sequencing input was peripheral blood. The TCR comes from a man in his sixties or seventies with active COVID-19. CDR3 loop: CASRIGSYNEQFF. CDR3 DNA sequence: TGTGCCAGCAGGATCGGTTCCTACAATGAGCAGTTCTTC.